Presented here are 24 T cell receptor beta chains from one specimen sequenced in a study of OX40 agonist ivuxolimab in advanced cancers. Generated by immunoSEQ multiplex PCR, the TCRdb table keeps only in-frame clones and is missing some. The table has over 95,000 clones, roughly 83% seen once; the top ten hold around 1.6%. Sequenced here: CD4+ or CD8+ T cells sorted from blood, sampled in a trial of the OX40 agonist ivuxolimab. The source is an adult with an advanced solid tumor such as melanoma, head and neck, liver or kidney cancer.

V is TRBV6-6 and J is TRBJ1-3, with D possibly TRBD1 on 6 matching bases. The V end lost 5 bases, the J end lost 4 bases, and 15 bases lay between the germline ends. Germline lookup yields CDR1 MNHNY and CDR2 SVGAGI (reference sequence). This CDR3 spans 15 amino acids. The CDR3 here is CASSQGTLGGNTIYF. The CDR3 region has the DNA TGTGCCAGCAGTCAGGGGACCTTAGGAGGAAACACCATATATTTT.

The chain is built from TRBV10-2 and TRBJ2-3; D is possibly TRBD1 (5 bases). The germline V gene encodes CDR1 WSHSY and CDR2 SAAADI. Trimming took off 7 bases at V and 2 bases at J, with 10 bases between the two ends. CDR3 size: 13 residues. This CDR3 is CASNRPSTDTQYF. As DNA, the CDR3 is TGCGCCAGCAACAGGCCCTCCACAGATACGCAGTATTTT.

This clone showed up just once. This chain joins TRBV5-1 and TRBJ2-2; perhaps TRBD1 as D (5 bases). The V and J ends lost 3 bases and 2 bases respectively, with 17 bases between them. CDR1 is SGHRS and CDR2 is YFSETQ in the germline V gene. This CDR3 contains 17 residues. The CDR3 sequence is CASSSSLGRLNTGELFF. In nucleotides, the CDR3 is TGCGCCAGCAGCTCTTCGCTGGGGCGGCTTAACACCGGGGAGCTGTTTTTT. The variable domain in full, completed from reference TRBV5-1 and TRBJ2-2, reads KAGVTQTPRYLIKTRGQQVTLSCSPISGHRSVSWYQQTPGQGLQFLFEYFSETQRNKGNFPGRFSGRQFSNSRSEMNVSTLELGDSALYLCASSSSLGRLNTGELFFGEGSRLTVL.

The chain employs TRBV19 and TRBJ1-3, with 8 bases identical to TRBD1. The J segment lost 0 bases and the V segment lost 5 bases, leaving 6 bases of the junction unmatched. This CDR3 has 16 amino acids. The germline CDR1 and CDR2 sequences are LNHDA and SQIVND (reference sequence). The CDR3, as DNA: TGTGCCAGTAGTCCACGGGACAGGAGCTCTGGAAACACCATATATTTT. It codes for CASSPRDRSSGNTIYF.

The CDR3 bases are TGTGCCAGCAGCTTAGTTGGGAGGAGGGACAATGAGCAGTTCTTC. It translates to CASSLVGRRDNEQFF. The chain employs TRBV7-9 and TRBJ2-1; D perhaps matches TRBD2 (6 bases). This CDR3 spans 15 amino acids. Trimming stripped 1 base from V and 5 bases from J, with 12 bases between. The germline V gene has CDR1 SEHNR and CDR2 FQNEAQ (reference sequence).

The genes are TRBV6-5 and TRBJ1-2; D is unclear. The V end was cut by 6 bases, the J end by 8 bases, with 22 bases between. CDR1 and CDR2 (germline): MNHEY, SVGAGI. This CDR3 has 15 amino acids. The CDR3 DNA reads TGTGCCAGCAGGCGGACGGACGTATCTATGGTCGGCTACACCTTC. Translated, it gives CASRRTDVSMVGYTF.

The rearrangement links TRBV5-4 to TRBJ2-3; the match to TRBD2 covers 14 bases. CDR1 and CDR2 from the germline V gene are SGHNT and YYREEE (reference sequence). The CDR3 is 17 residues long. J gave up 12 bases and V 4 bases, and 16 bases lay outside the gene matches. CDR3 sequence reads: CASSLGFSGTSGGPQYF. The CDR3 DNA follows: TGTGCCAGCAGCCTCGGCTTTTCCGGGACTAGCGGGGGCCCCCAGTATTTT.

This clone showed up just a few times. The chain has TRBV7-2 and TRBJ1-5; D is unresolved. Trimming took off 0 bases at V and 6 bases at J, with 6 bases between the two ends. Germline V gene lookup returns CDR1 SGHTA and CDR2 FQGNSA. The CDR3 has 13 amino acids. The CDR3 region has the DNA TGTGCCAGCAGCTTAGCCAACCCTCAGCCCCAGCATTTT. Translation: CASSLANPQPQHF.

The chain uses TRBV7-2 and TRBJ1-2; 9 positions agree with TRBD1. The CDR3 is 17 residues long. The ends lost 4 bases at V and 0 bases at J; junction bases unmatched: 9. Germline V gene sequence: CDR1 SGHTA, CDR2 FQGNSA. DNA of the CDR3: TGTGCCAGCAGCTCCCGACCGGGACAGGGAGCTAACTATGGCTACACCTTC. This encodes CASSSRPGQGANYGYTF.

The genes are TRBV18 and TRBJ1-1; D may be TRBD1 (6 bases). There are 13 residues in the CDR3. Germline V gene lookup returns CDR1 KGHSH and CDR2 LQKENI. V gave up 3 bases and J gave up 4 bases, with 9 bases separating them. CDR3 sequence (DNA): TGTGCCAGCTCACCTGTAGGGGGCACTGAAGCTTTCTTT. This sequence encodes CASSPVGGTEAFF.

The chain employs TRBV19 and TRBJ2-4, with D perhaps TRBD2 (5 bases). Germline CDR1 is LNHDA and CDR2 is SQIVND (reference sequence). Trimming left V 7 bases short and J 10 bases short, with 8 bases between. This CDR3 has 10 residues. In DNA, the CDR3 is TGTGCCAGTATCTCGGGAATTCAGTACTTC. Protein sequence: CASISGIQYF.

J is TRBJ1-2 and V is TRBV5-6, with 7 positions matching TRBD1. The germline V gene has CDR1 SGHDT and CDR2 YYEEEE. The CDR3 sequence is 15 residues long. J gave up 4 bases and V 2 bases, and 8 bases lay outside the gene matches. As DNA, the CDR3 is TGTGCCAGCAGCTTCCGGGACAGAATCTTCTATGGCTACACCTTC. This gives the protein CASSFRDRIFYGYTF.

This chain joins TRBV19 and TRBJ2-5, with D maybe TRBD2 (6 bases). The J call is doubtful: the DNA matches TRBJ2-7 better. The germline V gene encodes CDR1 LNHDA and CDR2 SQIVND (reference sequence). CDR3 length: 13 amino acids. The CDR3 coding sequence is TGTGCCAGTAGTGTAGCGGCCTCCTACGAGCAGTACTTC. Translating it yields CASSVAASYEQYF.

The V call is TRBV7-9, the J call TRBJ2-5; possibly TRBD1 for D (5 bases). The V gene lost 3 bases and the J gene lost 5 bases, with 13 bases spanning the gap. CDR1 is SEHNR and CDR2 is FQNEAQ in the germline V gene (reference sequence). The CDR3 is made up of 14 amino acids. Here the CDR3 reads CASSFRVRQETQYF. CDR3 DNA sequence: TGTGCCAGCAGCTTCAGGGTTAGACAGGAGACCCAGTACTTC.

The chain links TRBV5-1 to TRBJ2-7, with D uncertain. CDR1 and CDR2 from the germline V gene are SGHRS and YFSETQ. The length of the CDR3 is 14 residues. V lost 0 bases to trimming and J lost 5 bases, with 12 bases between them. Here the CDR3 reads CASSLGARIDEQYF. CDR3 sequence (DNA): TGCGCCAGCAGCTTGGGTGCCAGGATCGACGAGCAGTACTTC.

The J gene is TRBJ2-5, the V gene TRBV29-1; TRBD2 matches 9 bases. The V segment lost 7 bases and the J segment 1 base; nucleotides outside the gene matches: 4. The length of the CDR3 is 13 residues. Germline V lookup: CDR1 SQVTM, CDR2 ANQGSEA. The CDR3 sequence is CSAREGPQETQYF. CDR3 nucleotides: TGCAGCGCGCGGGAGGGCCCCCAAGAGACCCAGTACTTC.

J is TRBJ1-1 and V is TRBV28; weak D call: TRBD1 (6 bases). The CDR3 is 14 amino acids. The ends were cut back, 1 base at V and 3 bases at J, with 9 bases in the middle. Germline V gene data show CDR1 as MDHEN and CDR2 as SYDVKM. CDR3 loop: CASSLSWTDTEAFF. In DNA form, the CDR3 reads TGTGCCAGCAGTTTATCGTGGACAGACACTGAAGCTTTCTTT.

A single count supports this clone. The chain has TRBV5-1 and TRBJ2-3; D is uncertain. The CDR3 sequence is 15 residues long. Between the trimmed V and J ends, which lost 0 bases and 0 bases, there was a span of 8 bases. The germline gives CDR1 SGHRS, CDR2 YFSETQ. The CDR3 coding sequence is TGCGCCAGCAGCTTGGCATCCCCTAGCACAGATACGCAGTATTTT. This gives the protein CASSLASPSTDTQYF. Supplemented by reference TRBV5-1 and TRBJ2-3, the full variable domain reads KAGVTQTPRYLIKTRGQQVTLSCSPISGHRSVSWYQQTPGQGLQFLFEYFSETQRNKGNFPGRFSGRQFSNSRSEMNVSTLELGDSALYLCASSLASPSTDTQYFGPGTRLTVL.

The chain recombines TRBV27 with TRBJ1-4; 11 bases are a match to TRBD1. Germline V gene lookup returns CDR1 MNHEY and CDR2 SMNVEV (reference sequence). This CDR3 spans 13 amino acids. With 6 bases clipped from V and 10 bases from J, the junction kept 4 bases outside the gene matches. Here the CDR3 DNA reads TGTGCCAGCAGCGGGGGACAGGGGGGAAAACTGTTTTTT. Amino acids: CASSGGQGGKLFF.

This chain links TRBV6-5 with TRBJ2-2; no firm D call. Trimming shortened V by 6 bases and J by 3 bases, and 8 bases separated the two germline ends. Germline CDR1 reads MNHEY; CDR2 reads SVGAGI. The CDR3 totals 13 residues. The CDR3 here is CASRAVYTGELFF. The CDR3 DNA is TGTGCCAGCAGGGCAGTATACACCGGGGAGCTGTTTTTT.

The chain's CDR3 is CASSLGTSHSYNEQFF. CDR3 bases: TGTGCCAGCAGCCTGGGGACTAGTCATTCCTACAATGAGCAGTTCTTC. The genes are TRBV4-2 and TRBJ2-1; 8 bases align to TRBD2. The trim removed 4 bases at V and 1 base at J, leaving 6 bases unmatched. Germline CDR1 LGHNA, CDR2 YNFKEQ. The CDR3 loop spans 16 amino acids.

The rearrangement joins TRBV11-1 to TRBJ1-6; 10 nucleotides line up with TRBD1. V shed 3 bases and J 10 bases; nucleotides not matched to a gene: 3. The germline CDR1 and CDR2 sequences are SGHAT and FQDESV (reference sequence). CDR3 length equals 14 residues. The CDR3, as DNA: TGTGCCAGCAGCTTTCGGACAGGGGGATCACCCCTCCACTTT. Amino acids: CASSFRTGGSPLHF.

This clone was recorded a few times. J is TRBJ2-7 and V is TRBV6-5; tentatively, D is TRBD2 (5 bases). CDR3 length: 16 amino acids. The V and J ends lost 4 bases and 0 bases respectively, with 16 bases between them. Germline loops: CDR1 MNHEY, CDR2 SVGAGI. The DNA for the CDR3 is TGTGCCAGCAGTTTAAGTCAAGGGAGCATCTCCTACGAGCAGTACTTC. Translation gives CASSLSQGSISYEQYF.

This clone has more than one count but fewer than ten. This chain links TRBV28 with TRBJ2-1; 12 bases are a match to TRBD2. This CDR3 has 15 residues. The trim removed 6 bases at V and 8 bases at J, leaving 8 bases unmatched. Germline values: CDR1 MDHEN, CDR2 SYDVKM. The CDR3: CASRSPTSGGDEQFF. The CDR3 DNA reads TGTGCCAGCAGATCACCGACTAGCGGGGGCGATGAGCAGTTCTTC.